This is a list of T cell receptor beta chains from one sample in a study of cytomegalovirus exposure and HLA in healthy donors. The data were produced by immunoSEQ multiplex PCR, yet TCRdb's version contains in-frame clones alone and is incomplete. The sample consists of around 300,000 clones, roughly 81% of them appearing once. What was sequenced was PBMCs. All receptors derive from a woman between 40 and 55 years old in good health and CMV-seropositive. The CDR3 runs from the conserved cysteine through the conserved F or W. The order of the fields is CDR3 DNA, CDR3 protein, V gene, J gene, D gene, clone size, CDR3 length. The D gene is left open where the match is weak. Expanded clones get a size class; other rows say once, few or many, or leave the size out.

DNA: TGTGCCAGCAGTTACAACTCGGGAGCGGGGGCCAACGTCCTGACTTTC
CDR3: CASSYNSGAGANVLTF
V: TRBV6-6
J: TRBJ2-6
D: NA
size: NA
length: 16

DNA: TGCGCCAGCAGCTTGGCGCGGGGGAATGAGCAGTTCTTC
CDR3: CASSLARGNEQFF
V: TRBV5-1
J: TRBJ2-1
D: TRBD2
size: few
length: 13

DNA: TGTGCCAGCTCACCACAAGTTCAGGGATCGAGAACTGAAGCTTTCTTT
CDR3: CASSPQVQGSRTEAFF
V: TRBV18
J: TRBJ1-1
D: NA
size: NA
length: 16

DNA: TGTGCCAGCTCACTAATCGGCGCGGGAGGAAACACCATATATTTT
CDR3: CASSLIGAGGNTIYF
V: TRBV18
J: TRBJ1-3
D: NA
size: NA
length: 15

DNA: TGTGCCAGCAGTTACTCGTTGGGGAGGCCGAACGAAGCTTTCTTT
CDR3: CASSYSLGRPNEAFF
V: TRBV6-5
J: TRBJ1-1
D: NA
size: NA
length: 15

DNA: TGTGCCACCAGCAGCTCAGTTGGTGAAGCTTTCTTT
CDR3: CATSSSVGEAFF
V: TRBV15
J: TRBJ1-1
D: NA
size: NA
length: 12

DNA: TGTGCCAGCAGTTTATCCTGGGACAGACGCGAGCAGTACTTC
CDR3: CASSLSWDRREQYF
V: TRBV27
J: TRBJ2-7
D: TRBD1
size: NA
length: 14

DNA: TGTGCCAGCAGCTTATGGGGCAGGGGCAATCAGCCCCAGCATTTT
CDR3: CASSLWGRGNQPQHF
V: TRBV7-2
J: TRBJ1-5
D: NA
size: NA
length: 15

DNA: TGCAGTGCTACGGGGGCTTTCTTT
CDR3: CSATGAFF
V: TRBV20-1
J: TRBJ1-1
D: NA
size: NA
length: 8

DNA: TGTGCCAGCAGTCCCGGACAGGGAAACACTGAAGCTTTCTTT
CDR3: CASSPGQGNTEAFF
V: TRBV27
J: TRBJ1-1
D: TRBD1
size: NA
length: 14

DNA: TGTGCCAGCAGCTTGGGATGGGCTAGCGGCTCCTACGAGCAGTACTTC
CDR3: CASSLGWASGSYEQYF
V: TRBV5-4
J: TRBJ2-7
D: TRBD2
size: once
length: 16

DNA: TGTGCCAGTAGTGACAGCTCTACAAGTGGGCAGCAGTTCTTC
CDR3: CASSDSSTSGQQFF
V: TRBV19
J: TRBJ2-1
D: NA
size: NA
length: 14

DNA: TGTGCCAGCAGTTTTCGCAGGGAGGGCGACGAGCAGTACTTC
CDR3: CASSFRREGDEQYF
V: TRBV28
J: TRBJ2-7
D: TRBD2
size: NA
length: 14

DNA: TGTGCCAGCAGTCCACTACATATTCGCTCCTACAATGAGCAGTTCTTC
CDR3: CASSPLHIRSYNEQFF
V: TRBV27
J: TRBJ2-1
D: NA
size: NA
length: 16

DNA: TGTGCCAGTAGGGCTAGCGATTCCTACGAGCAGTACTTC
CDR3: CASRASDSYEQYF
V: TRBV19
J: TRBJ2-7
D: NA
size: NA
length: 13

DNA: TGTGCCAGCAGTGAAGCCCATCCCAGGGCCCATAATTCACCCCTCCACTTT
CDR3: CASSEAHPRAHNSPLHF
V: TRBV6-1
J: TRBJ1-6
D: NA
size: NA
length: 17

DNA: TGCAGCGCGGAGGGGCTGGGGCACTACCAAGAGACCCAGTACTTC
CDR3: CSAEGLGHYQETQYF
V: TRBV29-1
J: TRBJ2-5
D: NA
size: NA
length: 15

DNA: TGCGCCAGCAGCCAATCGTACCGGGACAGGGGAACAGATACGCAGTATTTT
CDR3: CASSQSYRDRGTDTQYF
V: TRBV4-3
J: TRBJ2-3
D: TRBD1
size: NA
length: 17

DNA: TGTGCTACCATTCCGGGACAAACTCACGAGCAGTACTTC
CDR3: CATIPGQTHEQYF
V: TRBV12-5
J: TRBJ2-7
D: NA
size: NA
length: 13

DNA: TGTGCCAGCAGTTACGCACAGGGCGAGCAGGATACGCAGTATTTT
CDR3: CASSYAQGEQDTQYF
V: TRBV6-5
J: TRBJ2-3
D: NA
size: NA
length: 15

DNA: TGTGCCAGCAGCCAACGGGAGGGCTCCTACAATGAGCAGTTCTTC
CDR3: CASSQREGSYNEQFF
V: TRBV7-8
J: TRBJ2-1
D: TRBD2
size: NA
length: 15

DNA: TGTGCCAGCAGGTTTAGCGGGACCCCAGATACGCAGTATTTT
CDR3: CASRFSGTPDTQYF
V: TRBV6-5
J: TRBJ2-3
D: TRBD2
size: NA
length: 14

DNA: TGTGCCAGCAGCGGGACTAGTGACACCGGGGAGCTGTTTTTT
CDR3: CASSGTSDTGELFF
V: TRBV9
J: TRBJ2-2
D: TRBD2
size: NA
length: 14

DNA: TGTGCCAGTAGTATAGGGTTAGCGGGATCCTACGAGCAGTACTTC
CDR3: CASSIGLAGSYEQYF
V: TRBV19
J: TRBJ2-7
D: TRBD2
size: NA
length: 15

DNA: TGTGCCAGCTCACCATGGACAGCTGGGGCCAACGGCCTGACTTTC
CDR3: CASSPWTAGANGLTF
V: TRBV18
J: TRBJ2-6
D: NA
size: NA
length: 15

DNA: TGTGCCAGCAGTGAGGCAAAGGGGTTCAGAGAGACCCAGTACTTC
CDR3: CASSEAKGFRETQYF
V: TRBV25-1
J: TRBJ2-5
D: NA
size: NA
length: 15

DNA: TGTGCCAGTAGTAAAGCCGGGACAGGATCAGCCTACGAGCAGTACTTC
CDR3: CASSKAGTGSAYEQYF
V: TRBV19
J: TRBJ2-7
D: TRBD1
size: NA
length: 16

DNA: TGTGCCAGCAGTCCAAGGGACAGGCAAACAGATACGCAGTATTTT
CDR3: CASSPRDRQTDTQYF
V: TRBV28
J: TRBJ2-3
D: TRBD1
size: NA
length: 15

DNA: TGTGCCAGCACCCCACAGGGAGACAACTCTGGAAACACCATATATTTT
CDR3: CASTPQGDNSGNTIYF
V: TRBV6-4
J: TRBJ1-3
D: NA
size: NA
length: 16

DNA: TGTGCCAGCAGCCAATGGACAGGGGCGAACACTGAAGCTTTCTTT
CDR3: CASSQWTGANTEAFF
V: TRBV14
J: TRBJ1-1
D: TRBD1
size: few
length: 15

DNA: TGTGCTAGCAGCTTAGACACAGGGGCCGGGGAGCTGTTTTTT
CDR3: CASSLDTGAGELFF
V: TRBV7-7
J: TRBJ2-2
D: TRBD1
size: NA
length: 14

DNA: TGTGCCAGCAGCTCATTAACCCGAGGACTAGCGGGAGTGTACGAGCAGTACTTC
CDR3: CASSSLTRGLAGVYEQYF
V: TRBV11-2
J: TRBJ2-7
D: TRBD2
size: NA
length: 18

DNA: TGTGCCAGCAGTTCCCCAGGGGGCCTCCTATACGAGCAGTACTTC
CDR3: CASSSPGGLLYEQYF
V: TRBV6-5
J: TRBJ2-7
D: TRBD1
size: NA
length: 15

DNA: TGTGCCAGCTCACCAATGGGACAGGGTCAGACCGGGGAGCTGTTTTTT
CDR3: CASSPMGQGQTGELFF
V: TRBV18
J: TRBJ2-2
D: TRBD1
size: NA
length: 16

DNA: TGTGCCAGCAGCTTACAGACAGGGGGCGCTCGGTCACCCCTCCACTTT
CDR3: CASSLQTGGARSPLHF
V: TRBV7-9
J: TRBJ1-6
D: TRBD1
size: NA
length: 16

DNA: TGTGCCAGCAGAGAGTGGAACACTGAAGCTTTCTTT
CDR3: CASREWNTEAFF
V: TRBV9
J: TRBJ1-1
D: NA
size: NA
length: 12

DNA: TGTGCCAGCACAGGGCTGGTCCAAGAGATCCAGTACTTC
CDR3: CASTGLVQEIQYF
V: TRBV2
J: TRBJ2-5
D: NA
size: NA
length: 13

DNA: TGTGCCAGCAGCTTGGGGGCCGGTGAAAAACTGTTTTTT
CDR3: CASSLGAGEKLFF
V: TRBV7-2
J: TRBJ1-4
D: NA
size: NA
length: 13

DNA: TGTGCCAGCTCACTGGACTCCTCCGCCGAGCAGTACTTC
CDR3: CASSLDSSAEQYF
V: TRBV18
J: TRBJ2-7
D: NA
size: NA
length: 13

DNA: TGTGCCAGCAGCCCGAGCGGGACCTCCTACAATGAGCAGTTCTTC
CDR3: CASSPSGTSYNEQFF
V: TRBV11-2
J: TRBJ2-1
D: TRBD2
size: NA
length: 15

DNA: TGTGCCAGCAGGCCGTTAGCGGGAGCTTACAATGAGCAGTTCTTC
CDR3: CASRPLAGAYNEQFF
V: TRBV27
J: TRBJ2-1
D: TRBD2
size: NA
length: 15

DNA: TGTGCCAGCAGCTTAATAGGACACCTCCAAGAGACCCAGTACTTC
CDR3: CASSLIGHLQETQYF
V: TRBV7-3
J: TRBJ2-5
D: NA
size: NA
length: 15

DNA: TGTGCCTGGACAAGAGGGGCGGGAGGGGCCGAGCAGTACTTC
CDR3: CAWTRGAGGAEQYF
V: TRBV30
J: TRBJ2-7
D: TRBD2
size: NA
length: 14

DNA: TGTGCCAGCAGCTGGGGACAGGGTGGCACAGATACGCAGTATTTT
CDR3: CASSWGQGGTDTQYF
V: TRBV2
J: TRBJ2-3
D: TRBD1
size: NA
length: 15

DNA: TGTGCCAGCAGGCGGGACCTGGGCTATGGCTACACCTTC
CDR3: CASRRDLGYGYTF
V: TRBV6-5
J: TRBJ1-2
D: NA
size: NA
length: 13

DNA: TGTGCCAGCAGTTCTGGCTGGGACAGGGCCTCCTACGAGCAGTACTTC
CDR3: CASSSGWDRASYEQYF
V: TRBV6-5
J: TRBJ2-7
D: TRBD1
size: NA
length: 16

DNA: TGCAGCGTTGGGGGAAAGGGGGTAGGCGAGCAGTACTTC
CDR3: CSVGGKGVGEQYF
V: TRBV29-1
J: TRBJ2-7
D: NA
size: once
length: 13

DNA: TGTGCCAGCAGCTTAGTGTCGGGGGGAGTCTATGGCTACACCTTC
CDR3: CASSLVSGGVYGYTF
V: TRBV11-2
J: TRBJ1-2
D: NA
size: NA
length: 15

DNA: TGTGCCAGCAGTACAGCGGGGGAAGCGGGGGCCAACGTCCTGACTTTC
CDR3: CASSTAGEAGANVLTF
V: TRBV11-3
J: TRBJ2-6
D: TRBD2
size: NA
length: 16

DNA: TGTGCCAGCAGTTTAGGGACTAGCCGCTACAATGAGCAGTTCTTC
CDR3: CASSLGTSRYNEQFF
V: TRBV27
J: TRBJ2-1
D: TRBD2
size: NA
length: 15

DNA: TGTGCCTGGAACAGGGGAATGAATAATTCACCCCTCCACTTT
CDR3: CAWNRGMNNSPLHF
V: TRBV30
J: TRBJ1-6
D: TRBD1
size: NA
length: 14